This is a list of T cell receptor beta chains from one sample in a study of blood T cells in healthy people across ages. One entry per CDR3 protein results from TCRdb running MiXCR on the 5' RACE reads. The sample includes some 1.1 million distinct CDR3 sequences, around two fifths seen only once; the top ten take approximately 14%. The specimen sequenced was blood. These receptors originate from a man younger than 35 in good health. Both conserved end residues are part of each CDR3.

TRBJ2-3,TRBV9,CASSTNLQGAGARDTQYF
TRBJ2-2,TRBV5-1,CASSFAGSNGELFF
TRBJ1-3,TRBV2,CASSKRNSRGPGNTIYF
TRBJ2-7,TRBV20-1,CSAHDRDHEQYF
TRBJ2-4,TRBV7-2,CASSSDRGLENIQYF
TRBJ1-1,TRBV4-2,CASSQVAGEDTEAFF
TRBJ2-1,TRBV30,CAWSVPGYPYNEQFF
TRBJ1-1,TRBV4-1,CASSQRTSSAEAFF
TRBJ1-2,TRBV7-2,CASSLVNTGDYTF
TRBJ2-1,TRBV28,CASSPWGLAGSNGQFF
TRBJ2-5,TRBV7-2,CASSLELAGSGKTQYF
TRBJ2-1,TRBV24-1,CATSDLSGGQFF
TRBJ2-1,TRBV12-3/TRBV12-4,CASSFPWGSGGDNEQFF
TRBJ2-7,TRBV20-1,CSATKVQLSYEQYF
TRBJ2-1,TRBV12-3/TRBV12-4,CASSLPPVSEQFF
TRBJ1-6,TRBV19,CASSIDRNSPLHF
TRBJ2-1,TRBV13,CASSSREGAYEQFF
TRBJ2-5,TRBV6-4,CASFIFSPVQYF
TRBJ2-1,TRBV7-2,CASSLANQRQFF
TRBJ2-1,TRBV6-5,CASSRTSPPYNEQFF
TRBJ2-3,TRBV5-4,CASSENPGTQYF
TRBJ1-1,TRBV29-1,CSVELDSWNTEAFF
TRBJ2-1,TRBV4-3,CASSQDGYSDNEQFF
NA,TRBV6-5,CASSDKGSETQYF
TRBJ2-3,TRBV7-6,CASSLRTGTSVSDTQYF
TRBJ2-3,TRBV5-1,CASSPGLSQYF
TRBJ1-1,TRBV12-3/TRBV12-4,CASSPNTNTEAFF
TRBJ2-1,TRBV20-1,CSANAGELYNEQFF
TRBJ1-6,TRBV7-9,CASSLPGQPNSPLHF
TRBJ2-3,TRBV4-2,CASSPTSGESTDTQYF
TRBJ2-2,TRBV7-2,CASSLNLGLTGELFF
TRBJ2-3,TRBV6-6,CASSYSTRGWGTDTQYF
TRBJ2-3,TRBV29-1,CKIQGRADTQYF
TRBJ1-5,TRBV20-1,CSASRGTGSSQPQHF